The clone carrying this TCR beta chain was counted a single time. This record belongs to a study of shared clonotypes between healthy human individuals. CDR3 size: 18 residues. Germline V gene lookup returns CDR1 MNHNS and CDR2 SASEGT. Losses at the gene ends were 2 bases for V and 3 bases for J; bases not matched to a gene: 14. TCRdb keeps only in-frame clones here, not all; method: immunoSEQ multiplex PCR. The data show around 300,000 clones, roughly 84% seen once. The receptor was isolated from a man between 18 and 35 years old in good health. The chain combines TRBV6-1 with TRBJ1-2; 8 bases fit TRBD1. The sample consisted of memory CD8+ T cells sorted from blood. The subset was: CD45RO+ cells pooled with CCR7-negative TemRA cells. The CDR3 reads CASSEWSQGASFYYGYTF. Written as DNA, the CDR3 is TGTGCCAGCAGTGAATGGTCCCAGGGGGCCTCCTTCTACTATGGCTACACCTTC.